The rows below give T cell receptor beta chains drawn from one sample of a study of chemoradiotherapy in HPV16-positive cancers. Sequencing used immunoSEQ multiplex PCR; TCRdb keeps in-frame clones, though not all of them. The sample lists tens of thousands of clones; approximately 92% were seen once. The sample consisted of blood, taken from a patient who underwent chemoradiotherapy. The receptors come from a human donor with HPV-associated anogenital cancer. Each CDR3 is given with its conserved first and last residue. The D gene is left open where the match is weak. Only part of the rows carry a size: once, few, many, or a class if the clone is expanded.

length	V	D	J	size	CDR3	DNA
15	TRBV11-2	NA	TRBJ1-4	NA	CASSFGEAGGEKLFF	TGTGCCAGCAGCTTCGGAGAGGCCGGCGGGGAAAAACTGTTTTTT
15	TRBV4-2	TRBD1	TRBJ2-7	few	CASSQGVGDSLKQYF	TGTGCCAGCAGCCAAGGAGTTGGGGACAGCCTGAAGCAGTACTTC
15	TRBV18	NA	TRBJ2-1	NA	CASSPGTTSYNEQFF	TGTGCCAGCTCACCCGGGACAACCTCCTACAATGAGCAGTTCTTC
15	TRBV4-2	TRBD2	TRBJ2-2	NA	CASKVAGVDTGELFF	TGTGCCAGCAAGGTCGCGGGAGTGGACACCGGGGAGCTGTTTTTT
11	TRBV2	NA	TRBJ1-1	once	CASSAVGQAFF	TGTGCCAGCAGTGCTGTCGGGCAAGCTTTCTTT
16	TRBV4-1	NA	TRBJ2-3	NA	CASSQARAEQTDTQYF	TGCGCCAGCAGCCAAGCCAGAGCGGAACAAACAGATACGCAGTATTTT
15	TRBV28	NA	TRBJ2-6	NA	CASSWDISGANVLTF	TGTGCCAGCAGTTGGGACATTTCTGGGGCCAACGTCCTGACTTTC
16	TRBV5-6	TRBD1	TRBJ2-2	NA	CASSSPTGTNTGELFF	TGTGCCAGCAGCTCCCCGACAGGGACGAACACCGGGGAGCTGTTTTTT
15	TRBV5-6	TRBD1	TRBJ1-2	NA	CASSLVKGASYGYTF	TGTGCCAGCAGCTTAGTCAAGGGGGCCAGCTATGGCTACACCTTC
14	TRBV4-3	NA	TRBJ1-1	NA	CASSPGQLNTEAFF	TGCGCCAGCAGCCCCGGGCAGCTGAACACTGAAGCTTTCTTT
15	TRBV19	NA	TRBJ1-4	NA	CASSSTGGTNEKLFF	TGTGCCAGTAGTTCGACCGGCGGGACTAATGAAAAACTGTTTTTT